The rows below give T cell receptor beta chains drawn from one sample of a study of OX40 agonist ivuxolimab in advanced cancers. Using immunoSEQ multiplex PCR, the repertoire was profiled, and TCRdb retains in-frame clones only, with some absent. The sample carries just under 75,000 clones, approximately 90% recorded once. Sample: CD4+ or CD8+ T cells sorted from blood, taken in a trial of the OX40 agonist ivuxolimab. The receptors shown here come from an adult with an advanced solid tumor such as melanoma, head and neck, liver or kidney cancer. Each CDR3 is given with its conserved first and last residue. Fields, in order: J gene, D gene, clone size, V gene, CDR3 protein, CDR3 DNA. A D gene is named only where the DNA matches it firmly. Clone size is shown for a subset of rows, as once, few, many or a class of expanded clone.

J: TRBJ1-4
D: .
size: .
V: TRBV28
CDR3: CASSSAPGGQEKLFF
DNA: TGTGCCAGCAGTTCGGCCCCGGGCGGTCAGGAAAAACTGTTTTTT

J: TRBJ1-1
D: .
size: few
V: TRBV19
CDR3: CASSIGQKNTEAFF
DNA: TGTGCCAGTAGTATCGGACAGAAGAACACTGAAGCTTTCTTT

J: TRBJ2-5
D: TRBD2
size: .
V: TRBV6-1
CDR3: CASIAGVPETQYF
DNA: TGTGCCAGCATTGCGGGAGTCCCAGAGACCCAGTACTTC

J: TRBJ1-1
D: TRBD1
size: .
V: TRBV6-5
CDR3: CASSGTGDRVGEAFF
DNA: TGTGCCAGCAGTGGGACAGGGGACAGGGTCGGTGAAGCTTTCTTT

J: TRBJ2-3
D: .
size: .
V: TRBV7-2
CDR3: CASSLNPPGQTDTQYF
DNA: TGTGCCAGCAGCTTAAATCCGCCAGGGCAGACAGATACGCAGTATTTT

J: TRBJ2-1
D: .
size: .
V: TRBV11-3
CDR3: CASRGRTPTLDEQFF
DNA: TGTGCCAGCAGAGGGAGGACCCCCACCCTCGATGAGCAGTTCTTC

J: TRBJ2-7
D: .
size: .
V: TRBV30
CDR3: CAWSEGGPLNEQYF
DNA: TGTGCCTGGAGTGAGGGGGGGCCTCTCAACGAGCAGTACTTC

J: TRBJ2-7
D: TRBD2
size: .
V: TRBV5-4
CDR3: CASSLAVSGGRYEQYF
DNA: TGTGCCAGCAGCTTGGCCGTCAGCGGGGGCCGCTACGAGCAGTACTTC

J: TRBJ2-3
D: .
size: .
V: TRBV18
CDR3: CASSPPGQPDTQYF
DNA: TGTGCCAGCTCACCCCCGGGCCAGCCAGATACGCAGTATTTT

J: TRBJ2-7
D: TRBD1
size: once
V: TRBV18
CDR3: CASSQGQGRVYEQYF
DNA: TGTGCCAGCTCACAGGGACAGGGTAGGGTCTACGAGCAGTACTTC

J: TRBJ2-1
D: TRBD2
size: .
V: TRBV4-1
CDR3: CASSQGLSGGYSYNEQFF
DNA: TGCGCCAGCAGCCAAGGATTGAGCGGGGGCTACTCCTACAATGAGCAGTTCTTC

J: TRBJ2-5
D: .
size: once
V: TRBV14
CDR3: CASSPGGGVQYF
DNA: TGTGCCAGCAGCCCCGGAGGCGGAGTCCAGTACTTC

J: TRBJ2-3
D: TRBD2
size: .
V: TRBV9
CDR3: CASSVLGGSSPTDTQYF
DNA: TGTGCCAGCAGCGTTCTAGGCGGGAGTTCCCCCACAGATACGCAGTATTTT

J: TRBJ2-7
D: .
size: .
V: TRBV27
CDR3: CASSPGAYSYEQYF
DNA: TGTGCCAGCAGTCCCGGGGCCTACTCCTACGAGCAGTACTTC

J: TRBJ1-5
D: .
size: once
V: TRBV10-3
CDR3: CAISPGGPSNQPQHF
DNA: TGTGCCATCAGTCCGGGTGGGCCTAGCAATCAGCCCCAGCATTTT

J: TRBJ2-3
D: .
size: once
V: TRBV27
CDR3: CASSSDRVSTDTQYF
DNA: TGTGCCAGCAGTTCAGACAGAGTTAGCACAGATACGCAGTATTTT

J: TRBJ1-1
D: TRBD1
size: .
V: TRBV5-6
CDR3: CASSFDRGRSTEAFF
DNA: TGTGCCAGCAGTTTCGACAGGGGGCGGAGCACTGAAGCTTTCTTT

J: TRBJ2-2
D: .
size: .
V: TRBV5-1
CDR3: CASNSGQGTGELFF
DNA: TGCGCCAGCAACTCGGGGCAGGGTACCGGGGAGCTGTTTTTT

J: TRBJ1-5
D: .
size: .
V: TRBV7-2
CDR3: CASSLVSGRYSNQPQHF
DNA: TGTGCCAGCAGCTTAGTTTCGGGACGGTATAGCAATCAGCCCCAGCATTTT

J: TRBJ2-3
D: .
size: .
V: TRBV5-8
CDR3: CASSVSTDTQYF
DNA: TGTGCCAGCAGCGTAAGCACAGATACGCAGTATTTT

J: TRBJ2-5
D: TRBD2
size: .
V: TRBV7-2
CDR3: CASSLGGRVRETQYF
DNA: TGTGCCAGCAGCTTAGGAGGGAGGGTACGGGAGACCCAGTACTTC

J: TRBJ2-6
D: .
size: .
V: TRBV30
CDR3: CAWSVRSGANVLTF
DNA: TGTGCCTGGAGTGTACGATCTGGGGCCAACGTCCTGACTTTC

J: TRBJ2-2
D: TRBD2
size: .
V: TRBV10-3
CDR3: CAIRGLAGTANTGELFF
DNA: TGTGCCATCAGGGGACTAGCGGGCACCGCGAACACCGGGGAGCTGTTTTTT

J: TRBJ2-7
D: TRBD1
size: .
V: TRBV19
CDR3: CASSDGTGGPSGYEQYF
DNA: TGTGCCAGTAGCGACGGGACAGGGGGCCCCTCTGGCTACGAGCAGTACTTC

J: TRBJ2-6
D: .
size: .
V: TRBV5-1
CDR3: CASSSGEGTGANVLTF
DNA: TGCGCCAGCAGCTCGGGGGAGGGGACAGGGGCCAACGTCCTGACTTTC

J: TRBJ2-7
D: .
size: .
V: TRBV11-3
CDR3: CASSLDRGDEQYF
DNA: TGTGCCAGCAGCTTAGACAGGGGGGACGAGCAGTACTTC

J: TRBJ2-5
D: .
size: .
V: TRBV10-3
CDR3: CAITDGLGETQYF
DNA: TGTGCCATCACCGATGGCCTGGGGGAGACCCAGTACTTC

J: TRBJ2-7
D: TRBD2
size: .
V: TRBV28
CDR3: CASSGGLVSHEQYF
DNA: TGTGCCAGCAGTGGGGGACTAGTCTCCCACGAGCAGTACTTC

J: TRBJ2-2
D: .
size: .
V: TRBV11-3
CDR3: CASSLAGTRTGELFF
DNA: TGTGCCAGCAGCTTAGCCGGGACGAGGACCGGGGAGCTGTTTTTT

J: TRBJ1-1
D: .
size: .
V: TRBV12-5
CDR3: CASGPTGLGTEAFF
DNA: TGTGCTAGTGGTCCAACAGGGTTGGGCACTGAAGCTTTCTTT

J: TRBJ1-5
D: .
size: .
V: TRBV18
CDR3: CASSKSGSGPQHF
DNA: TGTGCCAGCTCAAAATCAGGTAGTGGGCCCCAGCATTTT

J: TRBJ1-1
D: TRBD1
size: .
V: TRBV2
CDR3: CASSEQGVNTEAFF
DNA: TGTGCCAGCTCAGAACAGGGGGTAAACACTGAAGCTTTCTTT

J: TRBJ1-1
D: TRBD1
size: few
V: TRBV7-9
CDR3: CASSLRQGMNTEAFF
DNA: TGTGCCAGCAGCCTAAGACAGGGCATGAACACTGAAGCTTTCTTT

J: TRBJ1-2
D: TRBD1
size: .
V: TRBV27
CDR3: CASSFGSGGTNYGYTF
DNA: TGTGCCAGCAGTTTTGGGTCAGGGGGAACTAACTATGGCTACACCTTC

J: TRBJ1-1
D: .
size: .
V: TRBV27
CDR3: CASSLGVFNTETFF
DNA: TGTGCCAGCAGTTTAGGGGTTTTCAACACTGAAACTTTCTTT

J: TRBJ2-3
D: TRBD1
size: .
V: TRBV27
CDR3: CASSLTQGLSTDTQYF
DNA: TGTGCCAGCAGTTTAACACAGGGGCTTAGCACAGATACGCAGTATTTT

J: TRBJ2-2
D: TRBD1
size: .
V: TRBV4-3
CDR3: CASSEQPGQRNTGELFF
DNA: TGCGCCAGCAGTGAACAACCGGGACAGCGGAACACCGGGGAGCTGTTTTTT

J: TRBJ1-3
D: .
size: once
V: TRBV6-6
CDR3: CASSYSLGDSGNTIYF
DNA: TGTGCCAGCAGTTACTCTTTGGGAGATTCTGGAAACACCATATATTTT

J: TRBJ2-7
D: .
size: once
V: TRBV6-5
CDR3: CASRSGHTYEQYF
DNA: TGTGCCAGCAGGTCGGGACACACCTACGAGCAGTACTTC

J: TRBJ2-2
D: .
size: .
V: TRBV27
CDR3: CATKNTGELFF
DNA: TGTGCCACCAAGAACACCGGGGAGCTGTTTTTT

J: TRBJ2-1
D: TRBD2
size: .
V: TRBV7-9
CDR3: CASSNTQREGLGFF
DNA: TGTGCCAGCAGCAATACTCAGCGGGAGGGCTTAGGGTTCTTC

J: TRBJ1-1
D: .
size: once
V: TRBV6-5
CDR3: CASRNAGSHPFF
DNA: TGTGCCAGCAGAAATGCCGGGTCCCACCCTTTCTTT

J: TRBJ2-1
D: TRBD2
size: few
V: TRBV5-6
CDR3: CASSSRGTTGEQFF
DNA: TGTGCCAGCAGCTCCCGTGGGACTACGGGTGAGCAGTTCTTC

J: TRBJ2-7
D: .
size: .
V: TRBV5-1
CDR3: CASSPTSYEQYF
DNA: TGCGCCAGCAGCCCGACCTCATACGAGCAGTACTTC

J: TRBJ2-7
D: .
size: .
V: TRBV5-4
CDR3: CASSQDSAPSYEQYF
DNA: TGTGCCAGCAGTCAGGACAGTGCCCCCTCCTACGAGCAGTACTTC

J: TRBJ1-5
D: TRBD1
size: .
V: TRBV7-6
CDR3: CASSLGTGGHQPQHF
DNA: TGTGCCAGCAGCTTGGGGACAGGGGGCCATCAGCCCCAGCATTTT

J: TRBJ2-5
D: .
size: .
V: TRBV7-9
CDR3: CASSGGAGGYQETQYF
DNA: TGTGCCAGCAGCGGGGGGGCAGGGGGGTACCAAGAGACCCAGTACTTC

J: TRBJ2-1
D: TRBD2
size: .
V: TRBV11-3
CDR3: CASSLALAGDEQFF
DNA: TGTGCCAGCAGCTTAGCACTAGCGGGAGATGAGCAGTTCTTC

J: TRBJ2-2
D: .
size: .
V: TRBV25-1
CDR3: CASGTVNTGELFF
DNA: TGTGCCAGCGGGACGGTGAACACCGGGGAGCTGTTTTTT

J: TRBJ2-7
D: .
size: .
V: TRBV29-1
CDR3: CSVAEGPYEQYF
DNA: TGCAGCGTGGCGGAGGGGCCCTACGAGCAGTACTTC

J: TRBJ1-1
D: .
size: .
V: TRBV6-5
CDR3: CASRQGFGEAFF
DNA: TGTGCCAGCAGGCAGGGATTTGGTGAAGCTTTCTTT

J: TRBJ2-3
D: .
size: .
V: TRBV7-9
CDR3: CASSLGTSTDTQYF
DNA: TGTGCCAGCAGCTTGGGGACTAGCACAGATACGCAGTATTTT

J: TRBJ2-7
D: .
size: .
V: TRBV7-9
CDR3: CASSLEPVGSYEQYF
DNA: TGTGCCAGCAGCTTAGAACCGGTTGGATCCTACGAGCAGTACTTC

J: TRBJ2-5
D: .
size: .
V: TRBV7-2
CDR3: CASSPPGGYQETQYF
DNA: TGTGCCAGCAGCCCCCCCGGAGGCTACCAAGAGACCCAGTACTTC

J: TRBJ1-2
D: .
size: .
V: TRBV2
CDR3: CASRGLNYGYTF
DNA: TGTGCCAGCAGAGGACTTAACTATGGCTACACCTTC

J: TRBJ1-2
D: .
size: .
V: TRBV6-5
CDR3: CASSYSPGTGGGYTF
DNA: TGTGCCAGCAGTTATTCCCCGGGGACTGGTGGTGGCTACACCTTC

J: TRBJ2-2
D: TRBD1
size: .
V: TRBV10-3
CDR3: CAIRKQGANTGELFF
DNA: TGTGCCATCAGGAAACAGGGGGCAAACACCGGGGAGCTGTTTTTT

J: TRBJ2-4
D: TRBD1
size: .
V: TRBV6-1
CDR3: CASSRDSDKNIQYF
DNA: TGTGCCAGCAGCCGGGACAGTGATAAAAACATTCAGTACTTC

J: TRBJ2-7
D: TRBD2
size: .
V: TRBV7-8
CDR3: CASRQREGGSYKQYF
DNA: TGTGCCAGCAGGCAGCGGGAGGGGGGGTCCTACAAGCAGTACTTC